These T cell receptor beta chains were read from a single sample in a study of identical twins. TCRdb re-analysed the 5' RACE reads in MiXCR, keeping a single row per CDR3 protein. Counted here are roughly 260,000 distinct CDR3 sequences, around 7.6% occurring once; the ten biggest clones make up under 7%. A further study also used this sample, focusing on yellow fever vaccine responses in identical twins.

The sequencing input was CD8+ T cells sorted from blood. The receptors were sampled from a woman aged 18-29 years in good health. The CDR3 runs from the conserved cysteine through the conserved F or W. The order of the fields is V gene, clone size, J gene, D gene, CDR3 protein, CDR3 DNA. A D gene is named only where the DNA matches it firmly. A clone size is listed for some rows: how often the clone was seen (once, few, many), or a class if it is expanded.

v_call: TRBV28; clone_size: many; j_call: TRBJ2-7; d_call: TRBD2; cdr3_aa: CASQDSGSSYEQYF; cdr3_nt: TGTGCCAGCCAAGATAGCGGGAGCTCCTACGAGCAGTACTTC
v_call: TRBV7-9; clone_size: -; j_call: TRBJ2-5; d_call: -; cdr3_aa: CASFGGTRGPGGTQYF; cdr3_nt: TGTGCCAGCTTTGGGGGTACGCGGGGGCCCGGAGGGACCCAGTACTTC
v_call: TRBV28; clone_size: -; j_call: TRBJ1-5; d_call: -; cdr3_aa: CASSFIQGNQPQHF; cdr3_nt: TGTGCCAGCAGTTTCATCCAGGGCAATCAGCCCCAGCATTTT
v_call: TRBV20-1; clone_size: many; j_call: TRBJ2-7; d_call: TRBD1; cdr3_aa: CSARDGFGTGSYEQYF; cdr3_nt: TGCAGTGCTAGAGATGGGTTTGGGACAGGGTCCTACGAGCAGTACTTC
v_call: TRBV6-1; clone_size: few; j_call: TRBJ2-1; d_call: -; cdr3_aa: CASSEEVGIYNEQFF; cdr3_nt: TGTGCCAGCAGTGAAGAAGTGGGAATCTACAATGAGCAGTTCTTC
v_call: TRBV29-1; clone_size: few; j_call: TRBJ2-1; d_call: TRBD2; cdr3_aa: CSVGGGFSTEQFF; cdr3_nt: TGCAGCGTGGGGGGGGGTTTCAGTACTGAGCAGTTCTTC
v_call: TRBV7-2; clone_size: -; j_call: TRBJ2-7; d_call: TRBD2; cdr3_aa: CASSLELAGGTNEQYF; cdr3_nt: TGTGCCAGCAGCTTAGAATTAGCGGGAGGGACTAACGAGCAGTACTTC
v_call: TRBV20-1; clone_size: few; j_call: TRBJ1-2; d_call: -; cdr3_aa: CSASDREAVNYGYTF; cdr3_nt: TGCAGTGCTAGCGATAGGGAGGCGGTAAACTATGGCTACACCTTC
v_call: TRBV5-4; clone_size: -; j_call: TRBJ2-5; d_call: TRBD2; cdr3_aa: CASSLSGAQETQYF; cdr3_nt: TGTGCCAGCAGCTTGAGCGGGGCACAAGAGACCCAGTACTTC
v_call: TRBV12-3/TRBV12-4; clone_size: many; j_call: TRBJ1-3; d_call: -; cdr3_aa: CASSLVVTLSGNTIYF; cdr3_nt: TGTGCCAGCAGTTTAGTCGTCACCCTCTCTGGAAACACCATATATTTT
v_call: TRBV28; clone_size: few; j_call: TRBJ1-1; d_call: -; cdr3_aa: CATLQRVNTEAFF; cdr3_nt: TGTGCCACCCTTCAAAGAGTCAACACTGAAGCTTTCTTT
v_call: TRBV20-1; clone_size: few; j_call: TRBJ2-1; d_call: -; cdr3_aa: CSARGGTPYNEQFF; cdr3_nt: TGCAGTGCCAGAGGTGGGACTCCTTACAATGAGCAGTTCTTC
v_call: TRBV28; clone_size: many; j_call: TRBJ2-1; d_call: TRBD2; cdr3_aa: CASSPTGTSPYNEQFF; cdr3_nt: TGTGCCAGCAGTCCAACCGGGACTAGTCCCTACAATGAGCAGTTCTTC
v_call: TRBV19; clone_size: -; j_call: TRBJ2-5; d_call: -; cdr3_aa: CASSIGVGTQYF; cdr3_nt: TGTGCCAGTAGTATAGGAGTCGGGACCCAGTACTTC
v_call: TRBV6-1; clone_size: -; j_call: TRBJ2-1; d_call: -; cdr3_aa: CASSEGGSSYNEQFF; cdr3_nt: TGTGCCAGCAGTGAGGGGGGTAGCTCCTACAATGAGCAGTTCTTC
v_call: TRBV5-1; clone_size: many; j_call: TRBJ2-7; d_call: -; cdr3_aa: CASTLAGSYEQYF; cdr3_nt: TGCGCCAGCACCTTAGCTGGGTCCTACGAGCAGTACTTC
v_call: TRBV29-1; clone_size: many; j_call: TRBJ2-1; d_call: -; cdr3_aa: CSVEGVEGGAKNEQFF; cdr3_nt: TGCAGCGTTGAAGGGGTGGAGGGCGGGGCCAAAAATGAGCAGTTCTTC
v_call: TRBV3-1; clone_size: -; j_call: TRBJ2-3; d_call: -; cdr3_aa: CATSQGASGTDTQYF; cdr3_nt: TGTGCCACCAGCCAAGGCGCTAGCGGCACAGATACGCAGTATTTT
v_call: TRBV2; clone_size: -; j_call: TRBJ2-1; d_call: TRBD1; cdr3_aa: CASTEGDSVSNEQFF; cdr3_nt: TGTGCCAGCACCGAGGGGGACAGTGTGAGCAATGAGCAGTTCTTC
v_call: TRBV28; clone_size: -; j_call: TRBJ2-2; d_call: -; cdr3_aa: CASSPRTFNTGELFF; cdr3_nt: TGTGCCAGCAGTCCCCGGACTTTTAACACCGGGGAGCTGTTTTTT
v_call: TRBV7-3; clone_size: -; j_call: TRBJ2-3; d_call: -; cdr3_aa: CASGTSTDTQYF; cdr3_nt: TGTGCCTCCGGGACCAGCACAGATACGCAGTATTTT
v_call: TRBV24-1; clone_size: many; j_call: TRBJ2-2; d_call: TRBD2; cdr3_aa: CATSEPREGRLELFF; cdr3_nt: TGTGCCACCAGTGAACCACGGGAGGGCCGGTTGGAGCTGTTTTTT
v_call: TRBV28; clone_size: many; j_call: TRBJ2-3; d_call: -; cdr3_aa: CASSISSVHTDTQYF; cdr3_nt: TGTGCCAGCAGTATCTCCAGCGTCCACACAGATACGCAGTATTTT
v_call: TRBV11-2; clone_size: -; j_call: TRBJ2-3; d_call: -; cdr3_aa: CASSLGDRAADTQYF; cdr3_nt: TGTGCCAGCAGCTTAGGGGATAGAGCGGCAGATACGCAGTATTTT
v_call: TRBV29-1; clone_size: many; j_call: TRBJ2-1; d_call: -; cdr3_aa: CSVEWFGSHNEQFF; cdr3_nt: TGCAGCGTTGAATGGTTCGGCAGTCACAATGAGCAGTTCTTC
v_call: TRBV9; clone_size: many; j_call: TRBJ1-1; d_call: -; cdr3_aa: CASSDSPGQGGNTEAFF; cdr3_nt: TGTGCCAGCAGCGACTCCCCGGGGCAGGGAGGGAACACTGAAGCTTTCTTT
v_call: TRBV6-5; clone_size: many; j_call: TRBJ2-2; d_call: -; cdr3_aa: CASSYGTSTGELFF; cdr3_nt: TGTGCCAGCAGTTACGGGACCTCCACCGGGGAGCTGTTTTTT
v_call: TRBV15; clone_size: many; j_call: TRBJ1-5; d_call: -; cdr3_aa: CATSRDLGGGQPQHF; cdr3_nt: TGTGCCACCAGCAGAGATCTGGGGGGCGGGCAGCCCCAGCATTTT
v_call: TRBV7-9; clone_size: many; j_call: TRBJ1-1; d_call: -; cdr3_aa: CASSFPGTEAFF; cdr3_nt: TGTGCCAGCAGCTTCCCCGGGACAGAAGCTTTCTTT
v_call: TRBV11-1; clone_size: -; j_call: TRBJ2-3; d_call: TRBD1; cdr3_aa: CASSLSGQDNTQYF; cdr3_nt: TGTGCCAGCAGCTTATCGGGACAGGATAATACGCAGTATTTT
v_call: TRBV15; clone_size: many; j_call: TRBJ2-2; d_call: -; cdr3_aa: CATSRDQGTGELFF; cdr3_nt: TGTGCCACCAGCAGAGATCAAGGGACCGGGGAGCTGTTTTTT
v_call: TRBV5-6; clone_size: few; j_call: TRBJ2-4; d_call: -; cdr3_aa: CASSLAGWEWTKNIQYF; cdr3_nt: TGTGCCAGCAGCTTGGCCGGGTGGGAGTGGACCAAAAACATTCAGTACTTC
v_call: TRBV27; clone_size: -; j_call: TRBJ2-7; d_call: TRBD2; cdr3_aa: CASSLVLAGDSEQYF; cdr3_nt: TGTGCCAGCAGTTTAGTACTAGCGGGAGACTCAGAGCAGTACTTC